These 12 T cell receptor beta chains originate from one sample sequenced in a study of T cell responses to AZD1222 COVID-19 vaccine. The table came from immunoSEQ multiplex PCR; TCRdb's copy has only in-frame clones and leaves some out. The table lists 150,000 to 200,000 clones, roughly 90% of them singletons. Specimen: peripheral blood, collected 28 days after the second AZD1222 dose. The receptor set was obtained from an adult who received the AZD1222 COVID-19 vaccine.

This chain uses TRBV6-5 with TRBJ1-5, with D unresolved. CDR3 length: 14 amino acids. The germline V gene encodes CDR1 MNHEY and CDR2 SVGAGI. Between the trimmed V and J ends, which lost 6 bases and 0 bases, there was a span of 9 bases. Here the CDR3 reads CASSMSDSNQPQHF. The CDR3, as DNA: TGTGCCAGCAGCATGTCAGATAGCAATCAGCCCCAGCATTTT.

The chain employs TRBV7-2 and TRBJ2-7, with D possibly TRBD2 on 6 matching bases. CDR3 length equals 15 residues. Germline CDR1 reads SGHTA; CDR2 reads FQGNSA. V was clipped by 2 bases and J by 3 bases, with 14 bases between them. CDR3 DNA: TGTGCCAGCAGCTTAAGGTACGGGAGCCTCTACGAGCAGTACTTC. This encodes CASSLRYGSLYEQYF.

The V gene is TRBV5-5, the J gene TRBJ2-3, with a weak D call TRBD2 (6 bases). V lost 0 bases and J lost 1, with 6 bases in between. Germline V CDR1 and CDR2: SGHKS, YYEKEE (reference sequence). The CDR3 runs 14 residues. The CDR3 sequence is CASSLASGTDTQYF. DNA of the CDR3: TGTGCCAGCAGCTTGGCTAGCGGCACAGATACGCAGTATTTT.

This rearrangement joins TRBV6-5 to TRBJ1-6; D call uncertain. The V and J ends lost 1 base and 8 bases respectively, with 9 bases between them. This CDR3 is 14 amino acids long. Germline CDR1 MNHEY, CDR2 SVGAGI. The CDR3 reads CASSYFQRDSPLHF. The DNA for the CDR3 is TGTGCCAGCAGTTACTTTCAGAGGGATTCACCCCTCCACTTT.

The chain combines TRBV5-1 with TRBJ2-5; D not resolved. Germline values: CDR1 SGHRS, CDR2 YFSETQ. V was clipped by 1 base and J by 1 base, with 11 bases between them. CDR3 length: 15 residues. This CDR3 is CASSLLFGSQETQYF. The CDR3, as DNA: TGCGCCAGCAGCTTGTTGTTCGGCAGCCAAGAGACCCAGTACTTC.

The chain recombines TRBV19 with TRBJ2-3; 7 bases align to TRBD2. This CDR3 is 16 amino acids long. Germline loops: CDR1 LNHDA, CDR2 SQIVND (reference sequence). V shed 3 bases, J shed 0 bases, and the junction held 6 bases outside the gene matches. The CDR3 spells CASSMFPSGSTDTQYF. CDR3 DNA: TGTGCCAGTAGTATGTTCCCTAGCGGAAGCACAGATACGCAGTATTTT. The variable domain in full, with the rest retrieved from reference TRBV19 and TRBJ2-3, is DGGITQSPKYLFRKEGQNVTLSCEQNLNHDAMYWYRQDPGQGLRLIYYSQIVNDFQKGDIAEGYSVSREKKESFPLTVTSAQKNPTAFYLCASSMFPSGSTDTQYFGPGTRLTVL.

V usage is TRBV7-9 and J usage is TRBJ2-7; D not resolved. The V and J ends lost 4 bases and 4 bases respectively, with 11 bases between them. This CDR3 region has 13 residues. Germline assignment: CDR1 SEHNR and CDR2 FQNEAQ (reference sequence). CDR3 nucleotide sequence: TGTGCCAGCAGCTGGCTCCCGACGTACGAGCAGTACTTC. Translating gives CASSWLPTYEQYF.

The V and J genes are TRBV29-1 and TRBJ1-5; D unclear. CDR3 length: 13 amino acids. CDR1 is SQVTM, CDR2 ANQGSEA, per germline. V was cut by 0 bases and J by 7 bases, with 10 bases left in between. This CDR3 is CSVEDFPGQPQHF. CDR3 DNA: TGCAGCGTTGAAGATTTTCCGGGCCAGCCCCAGCATTTT.

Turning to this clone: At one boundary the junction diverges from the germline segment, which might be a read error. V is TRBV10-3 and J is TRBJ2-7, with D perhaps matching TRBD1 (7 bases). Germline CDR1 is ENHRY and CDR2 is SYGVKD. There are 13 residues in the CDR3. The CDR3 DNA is TGCGGGGCGGGGCAGGGGGTTACCTACGAGCAGTACTTC. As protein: CGAGQGVTYEQYF.

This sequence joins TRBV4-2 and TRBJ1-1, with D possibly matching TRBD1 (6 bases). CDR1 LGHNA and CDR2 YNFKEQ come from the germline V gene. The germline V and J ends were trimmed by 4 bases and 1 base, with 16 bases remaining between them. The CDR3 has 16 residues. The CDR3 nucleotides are TGTGCCAGCAGCCGTACGACAGGTACTTGGAACACTGAAGCTTTCTTT. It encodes CASSRTTGTWNTEAFF.

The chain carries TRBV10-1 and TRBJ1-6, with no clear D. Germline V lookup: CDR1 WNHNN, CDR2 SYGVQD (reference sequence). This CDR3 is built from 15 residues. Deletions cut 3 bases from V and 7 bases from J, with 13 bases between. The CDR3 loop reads CASSDGVVENSPLHF. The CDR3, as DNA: TGCGCCAGCAGTGATGGGGTTGTGGAAAATTCACCCCTCCACTTT.

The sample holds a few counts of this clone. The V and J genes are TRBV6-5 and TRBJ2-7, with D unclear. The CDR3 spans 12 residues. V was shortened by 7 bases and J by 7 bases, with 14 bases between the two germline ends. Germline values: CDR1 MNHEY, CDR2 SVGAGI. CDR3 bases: TGTGCCAGCATTGCCGACCCCCGGGAGCAGTACTTC. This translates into CASIADPREQYF.